A selection of T cell receptor beta chains follows, all from one sample in a study of beta chain features in type 1 diabetes. This table comes from immunoSEQ multiplex PCR, and its TCRdb copy is limited to in-frame clones, with some not included. The data contain under 90,000 clones, about 32% of them singletons. The sample was stem cell memory CD4+ T cells from blood. The receptors were sampled from a woman younger than 30 in good health. Both conserved end residues are part of each CDR3. A D gene is named only where the DNA matches it firmly. Clone size, where shown, is once, few, many, or a class for clones that have expanded.

d_call: TRBD2; clone_size: .; v_call: TRBV19; j_call: TRBJ2-1; cdr3_aa: CASSWGLAVTSYNEQFF; cdr3_nt: TGTGCCAGTAGTTGGGGCCTAGCGGTAACATCCTACAATGAGCAGTTCTTC
d_call: .; clone_size: few; v_call: TRBV5-1; j_call: TRBJ2-1; cdr3_aa: CASRREGNEQFF; cdr3_nt: TGCGCCAGCAGGCGGGAAGGTAATGAGCAGTTCTTC
d_call: .; clone_size: .; v_call: TRBV25-1; j_call: TRBJ1-1; cdr3_aa: CASSEFPDNRANTEAFF; cdr3_nt: TGTGCCAGCAGTGAATTCCCCGACAACAGGGCGAACACTGAAGCTTTCTTT
d_call: TRBD1; clone_size: .; v_call: TRBV4-1; j_call: TRBJ2-7; cdr3_aa: CASRGTGEDEQYF; cdr3_nt: TGCGCCAGCAGAGGGACAGGGGAGGACGAGCAGTACTTC
d_call: .; clone_size: .; v_call: TRBV4-1; j_call: TRBJ2-1; cdr3_aa: CASSRGPGTHEQFF; cdr3_nt: TGCGCCAGCAGCCGGGGCCCCGGGACACATGAGCAGTTCTTC
d_call: TRBD2; clone_size: .; v_call: TRBV4-1; j_call: TRBJ2-4; cdr3_aa: CASSQDDPSGGKNIQYF; cdr3_nt: TGCGCCAGCAGCCAAGACGACCCTAGCGGGGGGAAAAACATTCAGTACTTC
d_call: .; clone_size: once; v_call: TRBV30; j_call: TRBJ1-1; cdr3_aa: CAWSVLGSTEAFF; cdr3_nt: TGTGCCTGGAGTGTACTCGGGAGTACTGAAGCTTTCTTT
d_call: TRBD2; clone_size: .; v_call: TRBV18; j_call: TRBJ2-2; cdr3_aa: CASLRPSGAANTGELFF; cdr3_nt: TGTGCCAGCCTACGTCCTAGCGGTGCCGCGAACACCGGGGAGCTGTTTTTT
d_call: .; clone_size: .; v_call: TRBV2; j_call: TRBJ1-2; cdr3_aa: CASSEGQERGYTF; cdr3_nt: TGTGCCAGCAGTGAAGGACAGGAGAGAGGCTACACCTTC
d_call: .; clone_size: few; v_call: TRBV27; j_call: TRBJ2-1; cdr3_aa: CASSLLRSYNEQFF; cdr3_nt: TGTGCCAGCAGTTTATTGCGCTCCTACAATGAGCAGTTCTTC
d_call: TRBD2; clone_size: few; v_call: TRBV15; j_call: TRBJ2-7; cdr3_aa: CATSRDKAGGEQYF; cdr3_nt: TGTGCCACCAGCAGAGATAAGGCGGGAGGCGAGCAGTACTTC
d_call: TRBD2; clone_size: few; v_call: TRBV7-7; j_call: TRBJ2-1; cdr3_aa: CASSLLAGRVGEQFF; cdr3_nt: TGTGCTAGCAGCTTACTAGCGGGTAGGGTGGGTGAGCAGTTCTTC
d_call: TRBD1; clone_size: few; v_call: TRBV18; j_call: TRBJ1-2; cdr3_aa: CASSPPNRGSDYGYTF; cdr3_nt: TGTGCCAGCTCACCACCGAACAGGGGATCAGACTATGGCTACACCTTC
d_call: .; clone_size: .; v_call: TRBV18; j_call: TRBJ2-2; cdr3_aa: CASSPPNGELFF; cdr3_nt: TGTGCCAGCTCACCACCTAACGGGGAGCTGTTTTTT
d_call: TRBD2; clone_size: .; v_call: TRBV7-2; j_call: TRBJ2-1; cdr3_aa: CASSLVPSGSSDEQFF; cdr3_nt: TGTGCCAGCAGCTTAGTTCCTAGCGGGAGCTCAGATGAGCAGTTCTTC
d_call: TRBD2; clone_size: few; v_call: TRBV7-2; j_call: TRBJ2-7; cdr3_aa: CASSPRIAGDEQYF; cdr3_nt: TGTGCCAGCAGCCCCAGGATAGCGGGGGACGAGCAGTACTTC
d_call: .; clone_size: once; v_call: TRBV5-1; j_call: TRBJ2-3; cdr3_aa: CASKVSGISTDTQYF; cdr3_nt: TGCGCCAGCAAAGTCTCGGGGATCAGCACAGATACGCAGTATTTT
d_call: .; clone_size: once; v_call: TRBV4-2; j_call: TRBJ1-3; cdr3_aa: CASTQGSTGNTIYF; cdr3_nt: TGTGCCAGCACCCAAGGGAGCACTGGAAACACCATATATTTT
d_call: .; clone_size: .; v_call: TRBV5-1; j_call: TRBJ2-2; cdr3_aa: CASSLDPGAGTGELFF; cdr3_nt: TGCGCCAGCAGCTTGGATCCAGGGGCGGGCACCGGGGAGCTGTTTTTT
d_call: .; clone_size: .; v_call: TRBV5-1; j_call: TRBJ1-5; cdr3_aa: CASKPGGDSNQPQHF; cdr3_nt: TGCGCCAGCAAGCCGGGGGGCGATAGCAATCAGCCCCAGCATTTT
d_call: TRBD1; clone_size: .; v_call: TRBV6-1; j_call: TRBJ2-3; cdr3_aa: CASRNRGWGDTQYF; cdr3_nt: TGTGCCAGCAGAAACAGGGGTTGGGGAGATACGCAGTATTTT
d_call: .; clone_size: .; v_call: TRBV7-2; j_call: TRBJ2-3; cdr3_aa: CASSLDRADTQYF; cdr3_nt: TGTGCCAGCAGCTTAGATCGGGCAGATACGCAGTATTTT